This T cell receptor (beta chain) came from a study of CD4 T cells in relation to SARS-CoV-2 and coronaviruses. Overall study context: Two subjects were Hispanic; patients were roughly 8 males and a handful of females.

Study-wide findings and caveats: Around 60% of donors had memory CD4+ clonotypes crossrecognizing SARS-CoV-2 and common cold coronavirus spike.

J lost 0 bases, V lost 4 bases, and 9 bases had no gene match. This CDR3 is built from 18 residues. Germline assignment: CDR1 SGHKS and CDR2 YYEKEE (reference sequence). On this clone: The antigen is not known.

Method: immunoSEQ multiplex PCR; TCRdb's copy keeps in-frame clones and lacks some. This table holds about 56,000 clones, roughly 94% found once. The sequencing input was naive CD4+ T cells from PBMCs. Specified subset: naive CD4+ T cells isolated by negative enrichment. The clonotype was recovered from an adult with COVID-19. This chain connects TRBV5-5 to TRBJ2-6; 8 nucleotides line up with TRBD1. This CDR3 is CASSTGQGRFSGANVLTF. Here the CDR3 DNA reads TGTGCCAGCAGCACTGGACAGGGAAGGTTCTCTGGGGCCAACGTCCTGACTTTC.